Listed here are 14 T cell receptor beta chains from one sample, sequenced in a study of T cell changes during pregnancy in multiple sclerosis. The data were produced by immunoSEQ multiplex PCR, yet TCRdb's version contains in-frame clones alone and is incomplete. The sample records tens of thousands of clones, just over 90% being singletons. Source: peripheral blood, taken in the second trimester of pregnancy. The receptors here all came from a female donor in good health, enrolled as a control in a pregnancy study.

This CDR3 is CASSDSLAGGTDTQYF. DNA for the CDR3: TGTGCCAGCAGTGACTCGCTAGCGGGGGGCACAGATACGCAGTATTTT. This sequence joins TRBV6-4 and TRBJ2-3; 10 nucleotides match TRBD2. J gave up 1 base and V 0 bases, and 1 base lay outside the gene matches. This CDR3 region has 16 residues. The germline CDR1 and CDR2 sequences are MRHNA and SNTAGT.

The gene calls are TRBV6-1 and TRBJ2-5, with TRBD2 as a possible D gene (6 bases). From germline, CDR1 is MNHNS and CDR2 SASEGT. This CDR3 comprises 13 residues. This CDR3 is CALRRGTEETQYF. CDR3 sequence (DNA): TGTGCGCTCAGGCGGGGTACGGAAGAGACCCAGTACTTC.

This chain joins TRBV5-6 and TRBJ2-1; the D gene is possibly TRBD2 (6 bases). This CDR3 is built from 15 residues. V lost 0 bases, J lost 8 bases, and 15 bases lay in between. From germline, CDR1 is SGHDT and CDR2 YYEEEE. In DNA form, the CDR3 reads TGTGCCAGCAGCTTGGTTTGGCGAGGAGGGGATGAGCAGTTCTTC. It specifies CASSLVWRGGDEQFF.

This sequence joins TRBV4-2 and TRBJ1-1, with no clear D. The V end lost 6 bases, the J end lost 5 bases, and 16 bases lay between the germline ends. Germline values: CDR1 LGHNA, CDR2 YNFKEQ. The CDR3 covers 14 residues. The CDR3 nucleotides read TGTGCCAGCAGTTTGTGGGCCGATGGGACTGAAGCTTTCTTT. Residues: CASSLWADGTEAFF.

The chain combines TRBV19 with TRBJ1-2; the match to TRBD1 covers 7 bases. The CDR3 is made up of 15 amino acids. CDR1 and CDR2 from the germline V gene are LNHDA and SQIVND (reference sequence). V lost 4 bases, J lost 8 bases, and 13 bases stayed unmatched. The DNA of the CDR3 is TGTGCCAGTAGTACCTTCCTTGACAGGGACCGGGGCTACACCTTC. Translation: CASSTFLDRDRGYTF.

The chain has TRBV19 and TRBJ1-6; 9 nucleotides line up with TRBD1. Germline CDR1 LNHDA, CDR2 SQIVND (reference sequence). J lost 8 bases, V lost 6 bases, and 8 bases had no gene match. CDR3 size: 15 residues. DNA of the CDR3: TGTGCCAGTAGCCAGGGACAGGGTTTGGATTCACCCCTCCACTTT. It is translated as CASSQGQGLDSPLHF.

This chain joins TRBV19 and TRBJ1-5; TRBD1 might be the D (6 bases). Trimming removed 4 bases from V and 1 base from J, with 23 bases in between. CDR1 is LNHDA, CDR2 SQIVND, per germline (reference sequence). The length of the CDR3 is 19 residues. This chain's CDR3 is CASSTAGDYTSGSNQPQHF. CDR3 sequence (DNA): TGTGCCAGTAGTACAGCAGGGGATTATACGTCGGGGAGCAATCAGCCCCAGCATTTT.

V usage is TRBV7-2 and J usage is TRBJ2-2; 7 bases are a match to TRBD1. The CDR3 loop spans 15 amino acids. Unmatched junction bases numbered 9, after V lost 7 bases and J lost 4 bases. The V gene's germline CDR1 is SGHTA and CDR2 FQGNSA. The CDR3 DNA follows: TGTGCCAGCACCCTTAGACAGGGCGGCACCGGGGAGCTGTTTTTT. Residues: CASTLRQGGTGELFF.

The V gene is TRBV9, the J gene TRBJ1-3, with a weak D call TRBD1 (5 bases). The CDR3 spans 15 residues. Germline V gene lookup returns CDR1 SGDLS and CDR2 YYNGEE. With 1 base removed from V and 3 bases from J, the gap between germline ends came to 11 bases. The CDR3: CASSVKAGIGNTIYF. The CDR3 DNA reads as TGTGCCAGCAGCGTAAAAGCAGGGATTGGAAACACCATATATTTT.

The chain combines TRBV4-3 with TRBJ2-3; 10 bases are a match to TRBD2. CDR1 is LGHNA, CDR2 YSLEER, per germline. The CDR3 consists of 15 residues. Trimming took 4 bases from V and 4 from J; bases not matched to a gene: 5. CDR3 DNA sequence: TGCGCCAGCAGCCGCAGCGGGGGGGCCCCAGATACGCAGTATTTT. As protein: CASSRSGGAPDTQYF.

V and J are TRBV5-8 and TRBJ2-3, with 8 nucleotides matching TRBD1. The CDR3 covers 16 residues. Per germline, CDR1 SGHTS and CDR2 YDEGEE. Trimming cost V 7 bases and J 10 bases; bases outside gene matches: 20. DNA for the CDR3: TGTGCCAGCTTTCCTCCCGGGACAGGCGGTGAAACGGCGCAGTATTTT. Amino acids: CASFPPGTGGETAQYF.

CDR3 DNA: TGTGCCACCAGCAGAGATATTCCAGCCGGGGAGCTGTTTTTT. This sequence encodes CATSRDIPAGELFF. The chain employs TRBV15 and TRBJ2-2, with unresolved D. Per germline, CDR1 LNHNV and CDR2 YYDKDF (reference sequence). The CDR3 is made up of 14 amino acids. The V end lost 0 bases, the J end lost 6 bases, and 8 bases lay between the germline ends.

This chain connects TRBV7-8 to TRBJ2-3; D is perhaps TRBD2 (5 bases). The CDR3 consists of 14 residues. Germline V gives CDR1 SGHVS, CDR2 FQNEAQ. V lost 1 base and J lost 6, with 11 bases in between. This CDR3 reads CASSLGAGRDTQYF. Written as DNA, the CDR3 is TGTGCCAGCAGCTTAGGTGCGGGCAGGGATACGCAGTATTTT.

CDR3: CASSHLQGGYTF. The CDR3 region has the DNA TGCGCCAGCAGCCATTTACAGGGTGGCTACACCTTC. V and J are TRBV4-3 and TRBJ1-2, with D possibly TRBD1 on 6 matching bases. Germline CDR1 LGHNA, CDR2 YSLEER. This CDR3 is 12 amino acids long. V was clipped by 3 bases and J by 7 bases, with 9 bases between them.